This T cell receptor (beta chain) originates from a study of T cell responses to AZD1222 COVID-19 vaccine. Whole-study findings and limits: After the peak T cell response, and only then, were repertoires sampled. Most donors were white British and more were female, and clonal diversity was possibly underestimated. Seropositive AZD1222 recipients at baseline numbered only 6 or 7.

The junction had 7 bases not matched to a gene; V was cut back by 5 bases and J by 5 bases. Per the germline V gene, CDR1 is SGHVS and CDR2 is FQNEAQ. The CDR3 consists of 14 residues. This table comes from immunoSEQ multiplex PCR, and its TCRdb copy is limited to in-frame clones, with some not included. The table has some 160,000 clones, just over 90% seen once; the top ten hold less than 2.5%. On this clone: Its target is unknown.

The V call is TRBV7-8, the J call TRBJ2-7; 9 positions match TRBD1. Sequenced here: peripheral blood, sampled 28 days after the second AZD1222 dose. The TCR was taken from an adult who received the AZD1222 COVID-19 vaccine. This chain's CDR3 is CASSVRDRANEQYF. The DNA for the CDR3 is TGTGCCAGCAGCGTCCGGGACAGGGCGAACGAGCAGTACTTC.